The 8 T cell receptor beta chains given below trace back to one sample, sequenced in a study of shared clonotypes between healthy human individuals. Assay: immunoSEQ multiplex PCR; the TCRdb copy retains only in-frame clones and omits some. The table shows about 1.5 million clones, with nearly 99% occurring only once. Sequenced sample: naive CD4+ T cells sorted from blood. The subset denotes: CD45RA+ positively selected. The receptors were gathered from a man aged 25-40 years in good health.

This sequence joins TRBV9 and TRBJ2-3; D is ambiguous. The CDR3 length is 17 residues. CDR1 is SGDLS, CDR2 YYNGEE, per germline. V lost 0 bases, J lost 1 base, and 15 bases lay in between. CDR3 DNA sequence: TGTGCCAGCAGCGTAGAGGGCGTTGGCGTCGGCACAGATACGCAGTATTTT. Translating gives CASSVEGVGVGTDTQYF.

A word on this clone: In the same sample, other DNA sequences code for this CDR3. The chain is built from TRBV19 and TRBJ1-5; D ambiguous. With 6 bases removed from V and 5 bases from J, the gap between germline ends came to 8 bases. CDR3 length: 12 amino acids. Germline values: CDR1 LNHDA, CDR2 SQIVND (reference sequence). The CDR3 DNA follows: TGTGCCAGTAGCACAAATTATCAGCCCCAGCATTTT. It is translated as CASSTNYQPQHF.

The chain joins TRBV10-3 to TRBJ1-2; D is perhaps TRBD1 (5 bases). V gave up 6 bases and J gave up 6 bases, with 8 bases separating them. Germline CDR1 and CDR2: ENHRY and SYGVKD. This CDR3 is 11 amino acids long. The CDR3 loop is CAIRKTDGYTF. For the CDR3, the DNA is TGTGCCATCAGAAAGACAGATGGCTACACCTTC.

CDR3 in amino acids: CASSLGRQGGMNTEAFF. The CDR3, as DNA: TGCGCCAGCAGCTTGGGTAGGCAGGGTGGCATGAACACTGAAGCTTTCTTT. The chain has TRBV5-1 and TRBJ1-1; tentatively, D is TRBD1 (5 bases). Trimming removed 0 bases at V and 0 bases at J, with 15 bases between. The CDR3 runs to 17 residues. Germline lookup yields CDR1 SGHRS and CDR2 YFSETQ.

The V gene is TRBV18, the J gene TRBJ2-7; TRBD1 agrees at 7 bases. CDR1 is KGHSH, CDR2 LQKENI, per germline. The J segment lost 0 bases and the V segment lost 2 bases, leaving 13 bases of the junction unmatched. The CDR3 runs 18 residues. DNA of the CDR3: TGTGCCAGCTCACCAAGGGTAGGGGGCGGGTCTGACTCCTACGAGCAGTACTTC. Translating gives CASSPRVGGGSDSYEQYF.

On this clone: Mismatch with germline at one junction end may stem from a read error. The gene calls are TRBV7-9 and TRBJ2-7; 14 bases are a match to TRBD2. CDR1 is SEHNR and CDR2 is FQNEAQ in the germline V gene (reference sequence). CDR3 length: 17 residues. CDR3 sequence reads: CASSLAGTSGSSYEQYF. As DNA, the CDR3 is TGTGCCAGCAGCCTAGCCGGGACTAGCGGGAGCTCCTACGAGCAGTACTTC.

The V and J genes are TRBV18 and TRBJ2-3, with TRBD2 matching over 8 bases. CDR1 is KGHSH and CDR2 is LQKENI in the germline V gene. The ends lost 1 base at V and 0 bases at J; junction bases unmatched: 6. CDR3 length: 17 amino acids. The CDR3 loop is CASSPQAGGTSTDTQYF. The CDR3 nucleotides are TGTGCCAGCTCACCACAGGCGGGGGGAACTAGCACAGATACGCAGTATTTT.

The chain has TRBV7-3 and TRBJ2-7; TRBD2 matches at 9 bases. This CDR3 spans 15 amino acids. Germline V gene data show CDR1 as SGHTA and CDR2 as FQGTGA. The junction had 8 bases not matched to a gene; V was cut back by 2 bases and J by 6 bases. In DNA, the CDR3 is TGTGCCAGCAGCTTAGGACTAGCGATTACGAGCGAGCAGTACTTC. It is translated as CASSLGLAITSEQYF.